This T cell receptor beta chain is drawn from a study of PD-L1 blockade in urothelial cancer (dated by TCRdb to the late 2010s). For the study in its entirety: Therapy was started in the mid-2010s for all patients, and atezolizumab 1,200 mg was administered intravenously every 3 weeks. Twenty-five of 29 patients were identified as males with urothelial cancer of bladder origin, and a prior smoking history was reported by 18 of 29 patients. Patients had an ECOG performance status of 0 or 1 and had received between 0 and 3 prior chemotherapy regimens. Blood samples were analyzed at 3 weeks after treatment start (second dose) and at 6 weeks after treatment start. A median of 141,255 T cells and 83,000 or so unique TCRs was obtained from blood samples, and a median clonality of 0.080 was observed. An exploratory multi-omic analysis was conducted of the somatic, immune and clinical correlates of response to PD-L1 blockade with atezolizumab in urothelial cancer. Pretreatment tumor samples and matched peripheral blood, collected serially before and after atezolizumab treatment, underwent TCR sequencing. Durable clinical benefit meant progression-free survival longer than 6 months, and TCR features were also tested against progression-free and overall survival. In the same patients, pretreatment tumors underwent whole exome sequencing and RNA sequencing in addition to TCR sequencing. Durable clinical benefit was achieved by nine patients and was not achieved by 20 patients. Twenty-nine patients had pretreatment blood TCR-seq, some 24 had at least one posttreatment blood collection, and some 24 had tumor TCR-seq.

Note on this clone: Which antigen it targets is not known. One base away there is no much larger clone; base qualities are not given.

This sample's time point label indicates: pretreatment peripheral blood. The cohort comprised 29 patients with locally advanced or metastatic urothelial carcinoma treated at Memorial Sloan Kettering on a trial protocol. Peripheral blood mononuclear cells were collected pretreatment and during treatment, with between 1 and 8 total time points per patient. The Qiagen DNeasy Blood extraction kit was used to purify genomic DNA from total PBMCs and from tumor samples. PBMCs were collected pretreatment and during treatment and were isolated and stored as previously described. For CDR1 and CDR2, the germline V gene lists MNHEY and SVGAGI. From its cysteine to its phenylalanine, the CDR3 spans 15 amino acids. Only the CDR3 portion is preserved as DNA: 45 bases, with reading frame beginning at the first base. Here V drops 4 bases and J drops 6 bases, and the junction holds 6 bases not matched to any gene.

Synthetic TCR analog templates were spiked into each PCR to estimate absolute template abundance from read counts. TCRbeta CDR3 regions were amplified from genomic DNA with bias-controlled V and J gene primers using the immunoSEQ assay. Sequencing of rearranged TCRbeta segments was performed at approximately 20X coverage. The original pipeline was this. Clustering was used to correct sequencing errors, and CDR3s were annotated against IMGT to assign V, D and J genes. Downstream analyses used only productive TCRbeta rearrangements, leaving out any out-of-frame or stop-codon sequences. Clonality was calculated as one minus the Shannon entropy normalized by the log of the number of unique productive sequences. Clones differing between time points or between blood and tumor were identified by Fisher's exact test with Benjamini-Hochberg correction at adjusted p below 0.01. Here the immuneACCESS table is served through TCRdb, limited to in-frame sequences with V and J called. Missing clones are a known gap in these copies; in checked studies unresolved V genes cover under half, and the rest lacks a known reason. V, J and clone size were drawn from that table, and D and trimming were deduced from the DNA. Here the sample has about 72,000 clones; approximately 84% occur a single time. The ten largest clones take up more than 12% of the sample.

Findings and caveats that apply to the study as a whole: Improved progression-free and overall survival was associated with having pretreatment peripheral blood TCR clonality below the median. Because the sample size was small (n of about 30) and many exploratory analyses were performed, the results are intended to be hypothesis-generating. Patients with durable benefit showed greater expansion of tumor-associated TCR clones in peripheral blood 3 weeks after starting treatment (n ≈ 23, p = 0.022).

This chain joins TRBV6-5 to TRBJ2-2, with 9 junctional bases fitting TRBD1. This sample comprised PBMCs, obtained around atezolizumab (anti-PD-L1) treatment. The receptor comes from a man aged 55 to 69 with urothelial cancer. The CDR3 here reads CASSSGTGISGELFF. The nucleotide sequence reads as follows: TGTGCCAGCAGTTCCGGGACAGGGATATCCGGGGAGCTGTTTTTT.